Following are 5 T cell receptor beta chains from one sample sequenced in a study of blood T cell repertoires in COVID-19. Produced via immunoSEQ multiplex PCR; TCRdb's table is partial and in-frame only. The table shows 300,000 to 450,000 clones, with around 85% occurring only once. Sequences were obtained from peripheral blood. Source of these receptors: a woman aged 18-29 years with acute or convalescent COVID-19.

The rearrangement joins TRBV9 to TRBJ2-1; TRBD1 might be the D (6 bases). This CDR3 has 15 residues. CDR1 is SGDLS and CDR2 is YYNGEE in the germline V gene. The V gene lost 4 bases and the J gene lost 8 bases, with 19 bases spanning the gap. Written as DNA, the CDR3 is TGTGCCAGCAGCCCCCGGGACACTTTCGCCCATGAGCAGTTCTTC. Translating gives CASSPRDTFAHEQFF.

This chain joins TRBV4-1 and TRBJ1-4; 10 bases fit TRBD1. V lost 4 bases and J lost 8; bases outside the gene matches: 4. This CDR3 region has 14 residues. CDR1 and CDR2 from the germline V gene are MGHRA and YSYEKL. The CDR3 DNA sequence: TGCGCCAGCAGCCGGACAGGGGGTGAAGAAAAACTGTTTTTT. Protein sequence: CASSRTGGEEKLFF.

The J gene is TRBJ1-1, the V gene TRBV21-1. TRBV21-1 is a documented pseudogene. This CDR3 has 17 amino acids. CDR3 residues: CASSKAEQVLVNTEAFF. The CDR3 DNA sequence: TGTGCCAGCAGCAAAGCGGAACAAGTTCTAGTGAACACTGAAGCTTTCTTT.

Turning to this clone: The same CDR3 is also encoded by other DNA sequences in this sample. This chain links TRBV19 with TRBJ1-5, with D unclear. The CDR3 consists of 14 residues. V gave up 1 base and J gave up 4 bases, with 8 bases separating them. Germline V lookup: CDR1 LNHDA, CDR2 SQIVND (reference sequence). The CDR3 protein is CASSIGAANQPQHF. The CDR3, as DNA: TGTGCCAGTAGTATAGGGGCAGCTAATCAGCCCCAGCATTTT. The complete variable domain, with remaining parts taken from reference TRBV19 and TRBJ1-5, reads DGGITQSPKYLFRKEGQNVTLSCEQNLNHDAMYWYRQDPGQGLRLIYYSQIVNDFQKGDIAEGYSVSREKKESFPLTVTSAQKNPTAFYLCASSIGAANQPQHFGDGTRLSIL.

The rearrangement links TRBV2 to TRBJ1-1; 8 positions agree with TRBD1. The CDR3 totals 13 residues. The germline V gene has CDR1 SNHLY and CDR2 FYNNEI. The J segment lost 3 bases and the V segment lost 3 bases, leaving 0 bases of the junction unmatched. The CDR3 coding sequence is TGTGCCAGCAGTGAGACAGGGGACACTGAAGCTTTCTTT. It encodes CASSETGDTEAFF.